These 20 T cell receptor beta chains came from one sample sequenced in a study of Graves' ophthalmopathy and Graves' hyperthyroidism. RNA served as the template for amplifying TCR beta CDR3 regions. First-round RT-PCR employed HTBI primers, with a second-round multiplex PCR after it. TCRdb fed the multiplex PCR reads into MiXCR, producing one record per CDR3 protein. The table lists roughly 610,000 distinct CDR3 sequences, about 24% of them singletons. Specimen: peripheral blood. These receptors originate from a woman younger than 30 with stable Graves' hyperthyroidism. Some clones in this sample may be carry-over from other donors' samples.

The chain is built from TRBV5-1 and TRBJ2-3, with TRBD2 identical over 9 bases. V trimming: 1 base; J trimming: 2 bases; junction bases outside the gene matches: 2. Germline CDR1 is SGHRS and CDR2 is YFSETQ. This CDR3 has 15 amino acids. CDR3 DNA sequence: TGCGCCAGCAGCTTGACTAGCGGGCCCACAGATACGCAGTATTTT. Amino acids: CASSLTSGPTDTQYF.

Many counts were recorded for this clonotype. This chain joins TRBV5-1 and TRBJ2-5, with 8 nucleotides matching TRBD1. This CDR3 is 16 amino acids long. V lost 4 bases, J lost 4 bases, and 12 bases stayed unmatched. Germline V gives CDR1 SGHRS, CDR2 YFSETQ. CDR3 sequence: CASSAAGTGGLETQYF. Written as DNA, the CDR3 is TGCGCCAGCAGCGCCGCCGGGACAGGAGGGTTAGAGACCCAGTACTTC.

This clonotype was recorded at least ten times. This chain joins TRBV29-1 and TRBJ1-1; D gene uncertain. This CDR3 comprises 14 residues. CDR1 SQVTM and CDR2 ANQGSEA come from the germline V gene. V gave up 0 bases and J gave up 1 base, with 9 bases separating them. CDR3 loop: CSVEDVPKNTEAFF. Written as DNA, the CDR3 is TGCAGCGTTGAAGACGTGCCGAAGAACACTGAAGCTTTCTTT.

In this sample, this clonotype turned up once. CDR3 residues: CASSKVDSLNTEAFF. The CDR3 DNA reads as TGTGCCAGCAGTAAAGTGGACAGCTTGAACACTGAAGCTTTCTTT. The chain has TRBV6-1 and TRBJ1-1, with a weak D call TRBD1 (6 bases). V lost 5 bases, J lost 0 bases, and 13 bases lay in between. Per the germline V gene, CDR1 is MNHNS and CDR2 is SASEGT. The CDR3 has 15 amino acids.

Comments on this clonotype: At one end, the junction sequence differs from germline, possibly due to a read error. CDR3 amino acids: CGTTRLNTEACF. The CDR3 DNA sequence: TGTGGCACCACCCGATTAAACACTGAAGCTTGCTTT. The chain carries TRBV2 and TRBJ1-1; D is undetermined. The CDR3 extends over 12 amino acids. CDR1 and CDR2 (germline): SNHLY, FYNNEI.

In this sample, this clonotype turned up many times. The chain is built from TRBV6-1 and TRBJ2-7, with D possibly matching TRBD2 (5 bases). Looked up from germline, CDR1 is MNHNS and CDR2 is SASEGT. This CDR3 contains 12 residues. Trimming took off 6 bases at V and 6 bases at J, with 12 bases between the two ends. The CDR3 protein is CASSPPSSEQYF. The DNA for the CDR3 is TGTGCCAGCAGCCCCCCTAGCTCCGAGCAGTACTTC.

This clonotype showed up many times. The CDR3 DNA reads as TGCAGTGCTCCGGACCTCACAAGGGGAGAGACCCAGTACTTC. Its translation is CSAPDLTRGETQYF. The chain joins TRBV20-1 to TRBJ2-5, with D possibly matching TRBD1 (5 bases). V lost 5 bases to trimming and J lost 4 bases, with 17 bases between them. The CDR3 contains 14 residues. The germline V gene has CDR1 DFQATT and CDR2 SNEGSKA (reference sequence).

This clonotype was seen a handful of times. This chain joins TRBV19 and TRBJ1-2; D gene uncertain. Between the trimmed V and J ends, which lost 5 bases and 7 bases, there was a span of 14 bases. The germline V gene encodes CDR1 LNHDA and CDR2 SQIVND (reference sequence). The CDR3 runs 13 residues. CDR3 amino acids: CASSPGIGFGYTF. The DNA of the CDR3 is TGTGCCAGTAGTCCGGGGATAGGGTTTGGCTACACCTTC. Variable domain in full (rest from reference TRBV19 and TRBJ1-2): DGGITQSPKYLFRKEGQNVTLSCEQNLNHDAMYWYRQDPGQGLRLIYYSQIVNDFQKGDIAEGYSVSREKKESFPLTVTSAQKNPTAFYLCASSPGIGFGYTFGSGTRLTVV.

This clonotype has a count of ten or more. In nucleotides, the CDR3 is TGTGCCAGCAGAGCTTTTAATCAGCCCCAGCATTTT. Translating gives CASRAFNQPQHF. This chain links TRBV2 with TRBJ1-5, with unresolved D. V lost 6 bases, J lost 4 bases, and 7 bases lay in between. This CDR3 has 12 amino acids. In germline, CDR1 is SNHLY, CDR2 FYNNEI. The whole variable domain, remainder taken from reference TRBV2 and TRBJ1-5, is EPEVTQTPSHQVTQMGQEVILRCVPISNHLYFYWYRQILGQKVEFLVSFYNNEISEKSEIFDDQFSVERPDGSNFTLKIRSTKLEDSAMYFCASRAFNQPQHFGDGTRLSIL.

Many counts were recorded for this clonotype. This sequence joins TRBV6-2 or TRBV6-3 and TRBJ1-3; D is uncertain. Per the germline V gene, CDR1 is MNHEY and CDR2 is SVGEGT. V was clipped by 6 bases and J by 0 bases, with 9 bases between them. This CDR3 has 14 residues. CDR3 loop: CASRLYSSGNTIYF. As DNA, the CDR3 is TGTGCCAGCAGACTTTACAGCTCTGGAAACACCATATATTTT.

This sequence joins TRBV15 and TRBJ2-5; perhaps TRBD2 as D (6 bases). Germline V gene sequence: CDR1 LNHNV, CDR2 YYDKDF (reference sequence). Trimming cost V 5 bases and J 9 bases, with 10 bases left between them. The CDR3 is 11 residues long. CDR3 nucleotide sequence: TGTGCCACCAGCGGAGGGGTGGCCCAGTACTTC. Translated: CATSGGVAQYF.

The CDR3 here is CSVEDRRWSYTF. As DNA, the CDR3 is TGCAGCGTTGAAGATCGGAGGTGGAGCTACACCTTC. This chain connects TRBV29-1 to TRBJ1-2; D is unclear. Per germline, CDR1 SQVTM and CDR2 ANQGSEA. The V and J ends lost 0 bases and 9 bases respectively, with 11 bases between them. The CDR3 loop spans 12 amino acids.

The sample holds many counts of this clonotype. J is TRBJ1-1 and V is TRBV6-4, with unresolved D. The CDR3 is made up of 14 amino acids. The ends were cut back, 1 base at V and 2 bases at J, with 8 bases in the middle. In germline, CDR1 is MRHNA, CDR2 SNTAGT. The CDR3 spells CASSDFRRNTEAFF. The CDR3 DNA reads TGTGCCAGCAGTGACTTCAGGAGAAACACTGAAGCTTTCTTT.

CDR3 sequence (DNA): TGTGCCAGCAGCCAGGACAGGGAGGGGTCACCCCTCCACTTT. Amino acid sequence: CASSQDREGSPLHF. The chain joins TRBV12-3 or TRBV12-4 to TRBJ1-6; 8 bases fit TRBD1. The V and J ends lost 6 bases and 10 bases, in that order; junction bases with no gene match: 8. The CDR3 contains 14 residues.

This clonotype was seen ten or more times. The chain recombines TRBV6-2 or TRBV6-3 with TRBJ2-7; D is ambiguous. CDR3 length: 13 residues. Germline loops: CDR1 MNHEY, CDR2 SVGEGT. Trimming shortened V by 2 bases and J by 2 bases, and 7 bases separated the two germline ends. CDR3 DNA sequence: TGTGCCAGCAGTTACATGGCGGCCTACGAGCAGTACTTC. Its translation: CASSYMAAYEQYF.

This clonotype was observed at least ten times. V and J are TRBV7-6 and TRBJ2-5; 9 bases map to TRBD2. The CDR3 spans 17 residues. Germline V CDR1 and CDR2: SGHVS, FNYEAQ. The ends lost 5 bases at V and 4 bases at J; junction bases unmatched: 14. DNA for the CDR3: TGTGCCAGCAGCCTAATTAGTAGCGGGGGAGTGCGAGAGACCCAGTACTTC. It yields the protein CASSLISSGGVRETQYF. The entire variable domain, with the rest obtained from reference TRBV7-6 and TRBJ2-5, is as follows: GAGVSQSPRYKVTKRGQDVALRCDPISGHVSLYWYRQALGQGPEFLTYFNYEAQQDKSGLPNDRFSAERPEGSISTLTIQRTEQRDSAMYRCASSLISSGGVRETQYFGPGTRLLVL.

This clonotype was seen many times. V usage is TRBV20-1 and J usage is TRBJ2-7; D is unresolved. Germline CDR1 reads DFQATT; CDR2 reads SNEGSKA (reference sequence). CDR3 length: 13 residues. Between the trimmed V and J ends, which lost 3 bases and 2 bases, there was a span of 11 bases. CDR3 amino acids: CSASRPETYEQYF. The CDR3 DNA sequence: TGCAGTGCTAGCAGGCCGGAGACCTACGAGCAGTACTTC.

There are many counts of this clonotype. The chain employs TRBV7-8 and TRBJ2-7; 7 bases are a match to TRBD1. V lost 5 bases, J lost 9 bases, and 16 bases stayed unmatched. Germline V gene lookup returns CDR1 SGHVS and CDR2 FQNEAQ. This CDR3 comprises 15 residues. CDR3 DNA: TGTGCCAGCAGCCCTGGGACAGCGTCATCGGATAGGCAGTACTTC. As protein: CASSPGTASSDRQYF.

This clonotype was counted between two and nine times. The chain uses TRBV30 and TRBJ1-5; no clear D gene. CDR3 size: 14 residues. CDR1 is GTSNPN, CDR2 SVGIG, per germline (reference sequence). Deletions cut 0 bases from V and 9 bases from J, with 15 bases between. The CDR3 DNA follows: TGTGCCTGGAGTGTACTAGAACCCCGGGGGCCCCAGCATTTT. Encoded protein: CAWSVLEPRGPQHF.

This clonotype was picked up many times. V usage is TRBV28 and J usage is TRBJ2-7; a possible D gene is TRBD2 (5 bases). This CDR3 spans 16 amino acids. Germline CDR1 is MDHEN and CDR2 is SYDVKM. V lost 7 bases, J lost 2 bases, and 21 bases lay in between. The CDR3 loop reads CASTSQDYPTPYEQYF. DNA of the CDR3: TGTGCCAGCACCTCTCAAGACTATCCGACTCCCTACGAGCAGTACTTC.